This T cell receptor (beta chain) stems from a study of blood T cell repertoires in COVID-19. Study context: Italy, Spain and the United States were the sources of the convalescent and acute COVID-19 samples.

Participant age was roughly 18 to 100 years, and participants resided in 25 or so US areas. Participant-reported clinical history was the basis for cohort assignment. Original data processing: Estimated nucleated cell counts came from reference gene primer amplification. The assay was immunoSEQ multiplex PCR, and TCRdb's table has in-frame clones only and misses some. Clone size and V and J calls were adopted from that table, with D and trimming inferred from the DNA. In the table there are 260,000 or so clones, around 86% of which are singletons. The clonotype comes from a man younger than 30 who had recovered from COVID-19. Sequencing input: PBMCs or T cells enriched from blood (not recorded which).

CDR3 coding DNA: TGTGCCAGTAGTACACTGATTTCTAATGAGGAGCTGTTTTTT. Protein product: CASSTLISNEELFF. The chain recombines TRBV19 with TRBJ1-4; D unresolved. The assigned J gene may be wrong: the sequence end matches TRBJ2-2 better. The CDR3 contains 14 residues. Germline assignment: CDR1 LNHDA and CDR2 SQIVND (reference sequence).